Presented here are 9 T cell receptor beta chains from one specimen sequenced in a study of OX40 agonist ivuxolimab in advanced cancers. Clones were read by immunoSEQ multiplex PCR, and TCRdb kept only the in-frame ones, dropping some. This table has 95,000 to 150,000 clones, around 90% appearing once. The sample was CD4+ or CD8+ T cells sorted from blood, taken in a trial of the OX40 agonist ivuxolimab. The source is an adult with an advanced solid tumor such as melanoma, head and neck, liver or kidney cancer.

This sequence joins TRBV6-5 and TRBJ2-2; D tentatively fits TRBD1 or TRBD2 (5 bases each). Trimming pared 6 bases from V and 6 bases from J, leaving 14 bases between. The length of the CDR3 is 14 residues. Germline CDR1 and CDR2: MNHEY and SVGAGI. The CDR3 nucleotides read TGTGCCAGCAGCCCTTCGAGGGGCGCCGGGGAGCTGTTTTTT. It yields the protein CASSPSRGAGELFF.

This clone was seen a handful of times. V usage is TRBV14 and J usage is TRBJ1-2; 7 bases fit TRBD1. Germline assignment: CDR1 SGHDN and CDR2 FVKESK. The V segment lost 5 bases and the J segment 4 bases; nucleotides outside the gene matches: 10. CDR3 length: 15 residues. The CDR3 protein is CASSAVFGDSYGYTF. The CDR3 DNA reads as TGTGCCAGCAGCGCCGTGTTCGGGGACAGCTATGGCTACACCTTC. The variable domain in full, with the rest retrieved from reference TRBV14 and TRBJ1-2, is EAGVTQFPSHSVIEKGQTVTLRCDPISGHDNLYWYRRVMGKEIKFLLHFVKESKQDESGMPNNRFLAERTGGTYSTLKVQPAELEDSGVYFCASSAVFGDSYGYTFGSGTRLTVV.

This clone appeared a single time. V usage is TRBV6-6 and J usage is TRBJ1-3; no definite D call. Trimming left V 8 bases short and J 4 bases short, with 6 bases between. Germline V gene sequence: CDR1 MNHNY, CDR2 SVGAGI (reference sequence). The CDR3 is made up of 11 amino acids. The CDR3 sequence is CASDSGNTIYF. CDR3 nucleotides: TGTGCCAGCGATTCAGGAAACACCATATATTTT.

This clone has more than one count but fewer than ten. The J gene is TRBJ1-2, the V gene TRBV6-6; 7 bases are shared with TRBD1. After removal of 6 bases from V and 3 bases from J, the junction contained 4 bases not matched to a gene. There are 13 residues in the CDR3. From germline, CDR1 is MNHNY and CDR2 SVGAGI (reference sequence). CDR3 sequence (DNA): TGTGCCAGCAGCATTGGACAGGACTATGGCTACACCTTC. This sequence encodes CASSIGQDYGYTF.

J is TRBJ1-1 and V is TRBV7-9, with D possibly matching TRBD1 (5 bases). Germline V gene data show CDR1 as SEHNR and CDR2 as FQNEAQ (reference sequence). This CDR3 region has 14 residues. Trimming took 4 bases from V and 5 from J, leaving 14 bases between them. The CDR3 region has the DNA TGTGCCAGCAGCTCTACTCAGGGTAGGACTGAAGCTTTCTTT. This sequence encodes CASSSTQGRTEAFF.

The gene calls are TRBV6-1 and TRBJ2-2, with a tentative D call TRBD2 (5 bases). V was clipped by 7 bases and J by 1 base, with 10 bases between them. Germline-derived CDR1 and CDR2 are MNHNS and SASEGT. The CDR3 runs to 14 residues. CDR3 sequence reads: CASTEVRNTGELFF. In nucleotides, the CDR3 is TGTGCCAGCACGGAGGTCAGGAACACCGGGGAGCTGTTTTTT.

This chain's CDR3 is CASSQPLRVEETQYF. The CDR3 DNA is TGTGCCAGCAGCCAGCCCTTAAGGGTAGAAGAGACCCAGTACTTC. The chain joins TRBV4-2 to TRBJ2-5, with D unresolved. Germline loops: CDR1 LGHNA, CDR2 YNFKEQ. The CDR3 contains 15 residues. V lost 3 bases and J lost 3, with 14 bases in between.

V and J are TRBV28 and TRBJ2-2; D gene uncertain. The V gene's germline CDR1 is MDHEN and CDR2 SYDVKM. With 3 bases removed from V and 1 base from J, the gap between germline ends came to 3 bases. The CDR3 loop spans 13 amino acids. This CDR3 reads CASSFQNTGELFF. The CDR3 DNA reads TGTGCCAGCAGTTTTCAGAACACCGGGGAGCTGTTTTTT. The full variable domain, rest sourced from reference TRBV28 and TRBJ2-2, is DVKVTQSSRYLVKRTGEKVFLECVQDMDHENMFWYRQDPGLGLRLIYFSYDVKMKEKGDIPEGYSVSREKKERFSLILESASTNQTSMYLCASSFQNTGELFFGEGSRLTVL.

This clone has more than one count but fewer than ten. The chain uses TRBV5-1 and TRBJ1-1, with D uncertain. The germline V and J ends were trimmed by 0 bases and 4 bases, with 10 bases remaining between them. This CDR3 has 14 amino acids. Germline values: CDR1 SGHRS, CDR2 YFSETQ. As DNA, the CDR3 is TGCGCCAGCAGCTTGGCACCCCTGGGCACTGAAGCTTTCTTT. Translated: CASSLAPLGTEAFF. Drawing the rest from reference TRBV5-1 and TRBJ1-1, the complete variable domain is KAGVTQTPRYLIKTRGQQVTLSCSPISGHRSVSWYQQTPGQGLQFLFEYFSETQRNKGNFPGRFSGRQFSNSRSEMNVSTLELGDSALYLCASSLAPLGTEAFFGQGTRLTVV.